The T cell receptor beta chain described here comes from a study of T cells in Graves' hyperthyroidism and ophthalmopathy. Study results and limitations: The model forecast ophthalmopathy, anticipating it by a median approximately 6.2 months before onset.

Thyroid ultrasound, orbital computed tomography, clinical symptoms, and serum thyroxine and TRAb underpinned diagnoses. The source material, RNA transcripts, was used to amplify TCR beta CDR3 regions. With the HTBI primer set, the TCR CDR3 went through a first round of RT-PCR. TCRdb fed the multiplex PCR reads into MiXCR, producing one record per CDR3 protein. Of fewer than 650,000 distinct CDR3 sequences in the sample, around 15% were seen once. On this clonotype: What it binds is unknown.

There are 15 residues in the CDR3. CDR1 is WSHSY and CDR2 is SAAADI in the germline V gene. The ends were cut back, 6 bases at V and 0 bases at J, with 12 bases in the middle. The J gene is TRBJ2-1, the V gene TRBV10-2, with a weak D call TRBD2 (5 bases). The specimen was blood. This TCR was recovered from a woman in her thirties or forties with Graves' hyperthyroidism. The CDR3 DNA reads TGCGCCAGCAGAGAAAGCGGAGGCTCCTACAATGAGCAGTTCTTC. This codes for CASRESGGSYNEQFF.